The 17 T cell receptor beta chains presented below share a single source sample, sequenced in a study of control samples from healthy donors and cancer patients. Clones were sequenced by immunoSEQ multiplex PCR, and TCRdb holds only the in-frame ones, with some missing. The sample includes fewer than 200,000 clones. Sequenced input: blood. All receptors derive from a woman under 40 in good health.

The chain links TRBV9 to TRBJ2-1; D not certain. V was cut by 1 base and J by 5 bases, with 10 bases left in between. The CDR3 length is 14 residues. The germline gives CDR1 SGDLS, CDR2 YYNGEE. CDR3 DNA: TGTGCCAGCAGCGTAAGTCCCATCGACAATGAGCAGTTCTTC. As protein: CASSVSPIDNEQFF.

The rearrangement uses TRBV7-6 and TRBJ1-2; tentatively, D is TRBD1 (6 bases). The V end lost 1 base, the J end lost 4 bases, and 13 bases lay between the germline ends. This CDR3 region has 15 residues. CDR1 SGHVS and CDR2 FNYEAQ come from the germline V gene. This chain's CDR3 is CASSLGIGQFYGYTF. In DNA form, the CDR3 reads TGTGCCAGCAGCTTAGGAATTGGACAGTTCTATGGCTACACCTTC.

This chain connects TRBV28 to TRBJ1-1; 10 nucleotides line up with TRBD1. V trimming: 7 bases; J trimming: 5 bases; junction bases outside the gene matches: 10. The length of the CDR3 is 15 residues. The germline V gene has CDR1 MDHEN and CDR2 SYDVKM. The CDR3 reads CASTRQGARGTEAFF. CDR3 DNA: TGTGCCAGCACCCGACAGGGGGCGAGGGGTACTGAAGCTTTCTTT.

CDR3 in DNA: TGTGCCAGCAGCGCGACCCCTAGCGGGGGGTTAGATACGCAGTATTTT. Its translation is CASSATPSGGLDTQYF. The genes are TRBV9 and TRBJ2-3, with TRBD2 identical over 11 bases. The germline V gene encodes CDR1 SGDLS and CDR2 YYNGEE. V gave up 3 bases and J gave up 5 bases; unmatched junction bases: 8. The CDR3 contains 16 residues.

The chain couples TRBV28 to TRBJ1-4, with a tentative D call TRBD1 (6 bases). Germline V gene lookup returns CDR1 MDHEN and CDR2 SYDVKM. Trimming pared 6 bases from V and 8 bases from J, leaving 22 bases between. This CDR3 has 16 residues. CDR3 loop: CASSTYVRGSGEKLFF. The DNA for the CDR3 is TGTGCCAGCAGCACTTATGTCAGGGGTTCTGGGGAAAAACTGTTTTTT.

The chain has TRBV6-5 and TRBJ2-3, with a weak D call TRBD2 (5 bases). CDR1 and CDR2 from the germline V gene are MNHEY and SVGAGI. Between the trimmed V and J ends, which lost 2 bases and 2 bases, there was a span of 8 bases. This CDR3 is 14 amino acids long. CDR3 DNA: TGTGCCAGCAGTTACCGGGGTTCCACAGATACGCAGTATTTT. Translated: CASSYRGSTDTQYF.

This chain links TRBV5-1 with TRBJ1-1; weak D call: TRBD1 (5 bases). The CDR3 contains 15 residues. V was clipped by 2 bases and J by 6 bases, with 17 bases between them. Germline V gene sequence: CDR1 SGHRS, CDR2 YFSETQ. The CDR3 region has the DNA TGCGCCAGCAGCTTAATTCCCCGACAGTCGGCTGAAGCTTTCTTT. It codes for CASSLIPRQSAEAFF.

The chain joins TRBV29-1 to TRBJ2-7, with D possibly matching TRBD1 (5 bases). The CDR3 length is 13 residues. Trimming took off 6 bases at V and 2 bases at J, with 14 bases between the two ends. Germline V gene lookup returns CDR1 SQVTM and CDR2 ANQGSEA. The CDR3 DNA is TGCAGCGTCTTACAGGTTCTGACCTACGAGCAGTACTTC. Translated, it gives CSVLQVLTYEQYF.

The chain has TRBV19 and TRBJ1-3; D may be TRBD1 (6 bases). Trimming shortened V by 5 bases and J by 2 bases, and 13 bases separated the two germline ends. There are 15 residues in the CDR3. CDR1 is LNHDA and CDR2 is SQIVND in the germline V gene (reference sequence). CDR3 loop: CASSSIDRTGNTIYF. The CDR3 nucleotides are TGTGCCAGTAGTTCAATCGACAGGACTGGAAACACCATATATTTT. Full variable domain (outside the CDR3, taken from reference TRBV19 and TRBJ1-3): DGGITQSPKYLFRKEGQNVTLSCEQNLNHDAMYWYRQDPGQGLRLIYYSQIVNDFQKGDIAEGYSVSREKKESFPLTVTSAQKNPTAFYLCASSSIDRTGNTIYFGEGSWLTVV.

The rearrangement joins TRBV5-1 to TRBJ1-2; 7 bases match TRBD1. The CDR3 consists of 14 residues. V shed 2 bases and J 2 bases; nucleotides not matched to a gene: 3. From germline, CDR1 is SGHRS and CDR2 YFSETQ. Written as DNA, the CDR3 is TGCGCCAGCAGCTTCGGAGGGGGCAACTATGGCTACACCTTC. It is translated as CASSFGGGNYGYTF.

J is TRBJ1-4 and V is TRBV6-1, with D possibly being TRBD1 (6 bases). The germline V and J ends were trimmed by 4 bases and 4 bases, with 25 bases remaining between them. CDR1 and CDR2 (germline): MNHNS, SASEGT. This CDR3 comprises 19 residues. CDR3 coding DNA: TGTGCCAGCAGTGCGAGCTCGATACAGGGAGCAAGTGGTAATGAAAAACTGTTTTTT. As protein: CASSASSIQGASGNEKLFF.

This chain connects TRBV11-1 to TRBJ1-5; D not resolved. V was clipped by 2 bases and J by 1 base, with 3 bases between them. Looked up from germline, CDR1 is SGHAT and CDR2 is FQDESV (reference sequence). This CDR3 region has 13 residues. For the CDR3, the DNA is TGTGCCAGCAGCTTATCAAGCAATCAGCCCCAGCATTTT. This gives the protein CASSLSSNQPQHF.

The V gene is TRBV5-1, the J gene TRBJ1-2; no reliable D call. CDR3 size: 13 residues. V was shortened by 5 bases and J by 0 bases, with 8 bases between the two germline ends. Looked up from germline, CDR1 is SGHRS and CDR2 is YFSETQ. CDR3 coding DNA: TGCGCCAGCAGGGGTCTATCTAACTATGGCTACACCTTC. Its translation: CASRGLSNYGYTF.

The chain carries TRBV6-5 and TRBJ2-1, with a possible D match to TRBD2 (7 bases). Germline CDR1 is MNHEY and CDR2 is SVGAGI. This CDR3 contains 15 residues. Trimming left V 1 base short and J 8 bases short, with 15 bases between. DNA for the CDR3: TGTGCCAGCAGTTACTTAAGGGGGGGCCGGGATGAGCAGTTCTTC. Amino acid sequence: CASSYLRGGRDEQFF.

The chain employs TRBV2 and TRBJ2-1; TRBD2 might be the D (5 bases). Trimming cost V 4 bases and J 4 bases, with 14 bases left between them. Germline V lookup: CDR1 SNHLY, CDR2 FYNNEI. The CDR3 totals 15 residues. CDR3 DNA sequence: TGTGCCAGCAGTGTATGGAGCGGAACTTACAATGAGCAGTTCTTC. It yields the protein CASSVWSGTYNEQFF.

V and J are TRBV7-9 and TRBJ1-2, with D possibly matching TRBD1 (5 bases). V lost 5 bases to trimming and J lost 7 bases, with 11 bases between them. CDR1 and CDR2 (germline): SEHNR, FQNEAQ (reference sequence). The CDR3 spans 12 residues. DNA of the CDR3: TGTGCCAGCAGCCCCGGGGGAATTGGCTACACCTTC. Encoded protein: CASSPGGIGYTF.

The gene calls are TRBV6-6 and TRBJ1-2, with 9 bases lining up with TRBD1. J gave up 4 bases and V 4 bases, and 4 bases lay outside the gene matches. Germline V gives CDR1 MNHNY, CDR2 SVGAGI (reference sequence). This CDR3 comprises 14 residues. The DNA for the CDR3 is TGTGCCAGCAGTTTGGGGACAGGGCCCTATGGCTACACCTTC. Residues: CASSLGTGPYGYTF.